A selection of T cell receptor beta chains follows, all from one sample in a study of T-cell reconstitution after alpha-beta-depleted transplantation in children. TCRdb fed the PCR reads into MiXCR, producing one record per CDR3 protein. The table includes about 480,000 distinct CDR3 sequences, approximately 13% detected once. The material was PBMCs from the stem cell graft donor, obtained from the stem cell graft. These receptor sequences come from a human donor who donated a stem cell graft to a child with combined immunodeficiency. CDR3s include the opening cysteine and the closing phenylalanine or tryptophan. Each record gives: CDR3 length, J gene, clone size, V gene, D gene, CDR3 protein, CDR3 DNA. The D gene is left open where the match is weak. Only part of the rows carry a size: once, few, many, or a class if the clone is expanded.

cdr3_length: 14; j_call: TRBJ2-7; clone_size: few; v_call: TRBV25-1; d_call: -; cdr3_aa: CASSEAGQLHEQYF; cdr3_nt: TGTGCCAGCAGTGAAGCGGGACAGCTCCACGAGCAGTACTTC
cdr3_length: 15; j_call: TRBJ2-1; clone_size: many; v_call: TRBV7-3; d_call: TRBD2; cdr3_aa: CASSPGTTKMNEQFF; cdr3_nt: TGTGCCAGCAGCCCGGGGACTACAAAGATGAATGAGCAGTTCTTC
cdr3_length: 15; j_call: TRBJ2-1; clone_size: once; v_call: TRBV7-3; d_call: TRBD2; cdr3_aa: CASSSLAVAYDEQFF; cdr3_nt: TGTGCCAGCAGCTCTCTAGCGGTGGCTTATGATGAGCAGTTCTTC
cdr3_length: 15; j_call: TRBJ1-5; clone_size: many; v_call: TRBV27; d_call: -; cdr3_aa: CASSLQGYGNQPQHF; cdr3_nt: TGTGCCAGCAGCTTACAGGGTTACGGCAATCAGCCCCAGCATTTT
cdr3_length: 12; j_call: TRBJ1-1; clone_size: few; v_call: TRBV29-1; d_call: -; cdr3_aa: CSVAGWGTEAFF; cdr3_nt: TGCAGCGTTGCGGGGTGGGGCACTGAAGCTTTCTTT
cdr3_length: 16; j_call: TRBJ1-1; clone_size: -; v_call: TRBV6-5; d_call: -; cdr3_aa: CASSYPDAPENTEAFF; cdr3_nt: TGTGCCAGCAGTTACCCTGACGCCCCCGAGAACACTGAAGCTTTCTTT
cdr3_length: 17; j_call: TRBJ2-1; clone_size: -; v_call: TRBV7-3; d_call: TRBD2; cdr3_aa: CASSLYASGTFGVEQFF; cdr3_nt: TGTGCCAGCAGCTTATATGCTAGCGGGACCTTCGGGGTGGAGCAGTTCTTC
cdr3_length: 14; j_call: TRBJ2-7; clone_size: few; v_call: TRBV3-1; d_call: -; cdr3_aa: CASSQEGVVHEQYF; cdr3_nt: TGTGCCAGCAGCCAAGAAGGGGTAGTCCACGAGCAGTACTTC
cdr3_length: 13; j_call: TRBJ2-3; clone_size: -; v_call: TRBV19; d_call: -; cdr3_aa: CASSTGTPYTQYF; cdr3_nt: TGTGCCAGTAGTACCGGGACTCCCTATACGCAGTATTTT
cdr3_length: 14; j_call: TRBJ2-1; clone_size: -; v_call: TRBV29-1; d_call: -; cdr3_aa: CSVDLQRGIYEQFF; cdr3_nt: TGCAGCGTCGACCTACAACGGGGTATTTATGAGCAGTTCTTC
cdr3_length: 11; j_call: TRBJ2-1; clone_size: -; v_call: TRBV12-3/TRBV12-4; d_call: -; cdr3_aa: CASTQGLWQFF; cdr3_nt: TGTGCCAGCACGCAGGGGCTGTGGCAGTTCTTC
cdr3_length: 15; j_call: TRBJ2-3; clone_size: -; v_call: TRBV6-1; d_call: -; cdr3_aa: CASSEPAGSTDTQYF; cdr3_nt: TGTGCCAGCAGTGAGCCAGCGGGCAGCACAGATACGCAGTATTTT
cdr3_length: 15; j_call: TRBJ2-6; clone_size: few; v_call: TRBV29-1; d_call: -; cdr3_aa: CSVRGTGSGANVLTF; cdr3_nt: TGCAGCGTTAGAGGGACCGGGTCTGGGGCCAACGTCCTGACTTTC
cdr3_length: 13; j_call: TRBJ2-7; clone_size: few; v_call: TRBV9; d_call: -; cdr3_aa: CASSGAGKGRQYF; cdr3_nt: TGTGCCAGCAGTGGGGCAGGGAAAGGACGGCAGTACTTC
cdr3_length: 12; j_call: TRBJ2-7; clone_size: many; v_call: TRBV12-3/TRBV12-4; d_call: -; cdr3_aa: CASSPQAYEQYF; cdr3_nt: TGTGCCAGCAGTCCCCAGGCGTACGAGCAGTACTTC
cdr3_length: 13; j_call: TRBJ2-7; clone_size: -; v_call: TRBV5-6; d_call: -; cdr3_aa: CASSSGGANEQYF; cdr3_nt: TGTGCCAGCAGCTCCGGGGGTGCAAACGAGCAGTACTTC
cdr3_length: 14; j_call: TRBJ2-7; clone_size: -; v_call: TRBV12-3/TRBV12-4; d_call: TRBD1; cdr3_aa: CASSYRDRPYEQYF; cdr3_nt: TGTGCCAGCAGCTACCGGGACAGACCCTACGAGCAGTACTTC
cdr3_length: 16; j_call: TRBJ2-1; clone_size: few; v_call: TRBV20-1; d_call: TRBD2; cdr3_aa: CSASGLAGWGDNEQFF; cdr3_nt: TGCAGTGCTAGCGGACTAGCGGGCTGGGGGGACAATGAGCAGTTCTTC
cdr3_length: 16; j_call: TRBJ2-1; clone_size: few; v_call: TRBV6-2/TRBV6-3; d_call: TRBD1; cdr3_aa: CASRGTGTGRLYEQFF; cdr3_nt: TGTGCCAGCAGGGGAACCGGGACAGGGCGTCTCTATGAGCAGTTCTTC
cdr3_length: 13; j_call: TRBJ1-2; clone_size: few; v_call: TRBV27; d_call: TRBD1; cdr3_aa: CASTSDREDGYTF; cdr3_nt: TGTGCCAGCACTTCCGACAGGGAGGATGGCTACACCTTC
cdr3_length: 17; j_call: TRBJ2-5; clone_size: -; v_call: TRBV5-1; d_call: TRBD2; cdr3_aa: CASSSGYPAGVRETQYF; cdr3_nt: TGCGCCAGCAGCTCCGGGTATCCAGCGGGAGTACGGGAGACCCAGTACTTC
cdr3_length: 15; j_call: TRBJ2-7; clone_size: -; v_call: TRBV20-1; d_call: TRBD2; cdr3_aa: CSARDPRTSSDEQYF; cdr3_nt: TGCAGTGCTAGAGATCCCCGGACTAGCTCAGACGAGCAGTACTTC
cdr3_length: 16; j_call: TRBJ2-3; clone_size: -; v_call: TRBV18; d_call: TRBD1; cdr3_aa: CASSQGQGASTDTQYF; cdr3_nt: TGTGCCAGCTCACAAGGACAGGGGGCTAGCACAGATACGCAGTATTTT
cdr3_length: 15; j_call: TRBJ2-1; clone_size: -; v_call: TRBV11-1; d_call: TRBD2; cdr3_aa: CASSRWREGLIEQFF; cdr3_nt: TGTGCCAGCAGCCGGTGGCGGGAGGGCCTGATTGAGCAGTTCTTC
cdr3_length: 17; j_call: TRBJ1-3; clone_size: -; v_call: TRBV12-3/TRBV12-4; d_call: TRBD1; cdr3_aa: CASSLARTGGKPNTIYF; cdr3_nt: TGTGCCAGCAGTTTAGCACGGACAGGGGGAAAACCAAACACCATATATTTT
cdr3_length: 15; j_call: TRBJ2-2; clone_size: many; v_call: TRBV20-1; d_call: TRBD2; cdr3_aa: CSARDGTSDTGELFF; cdr3_nt: TGCAGTGCTAGAGATGGGACTAGCGACACCGGGGAGCTGTTTTTT
cdr3_length: 15; j_call: TRBJ2-3; clone_size: few; v_call: TRBV30; d_call: TRBD2; cdr3_aa: CAWQLGLAGTDTQYF; cdr3_nt: TGTGCCTGGCAACTGGGACTAGCGGGAACAGATACGCAGTATTTT
cdr3_length: 20; j_call: TRBJ2-1; clone_size: few; v_call: TRBV6-2/TRBV6-3; d_call: TRBD2; cdr3_aa: CASSYSPSGGLLSSYNEQFF; cdr3_nt: TGTGCCAGCAGTTACTCTCCTAGCGGGGGGCTGTTGAGCTCCTACAATGAGCAGTTCTTC
cdr3_length: 15; j_call: TRBJ1-1; clone_size: -; v_call: TRBV28; d_call: -; cdr3_aa: CASSFPGRFNTEAFF; cdr3_nt: TGTGCCAGCAGTTTCCCAGGAAGGTTCAACACTGAAGCTTTCTTT
cdr3_length: 12; j_call: TRBJ2-7; clone_size: -; v_call: TRBV20-1; d_call: -; cdr3_aa: CSAMGTRGEQYF; cdr3_nt: TGCAGTGCTATGGGCACCCGGGGCGAGCAGTACTTC
cdr3_length: 17; j_call: TRBJ1-2; clone_size: few; v_call: TRBV4-3; d_call: TRBD1; cdr3_aa: CASSQDRDRGFVSGYTF; cdr3_nt: TGCGCCAGCAGCCAAGACCGGGACAGGGGGTTTGTAAGTGGCTACACCTTC
cdr3_length: 14; j_call: TRBJ2-5; clone_size: few; v_call: TRBV29-1; d_call: TRBD1; cdr3_aa: CSVVKTGGEETQYF; cdr3_nt: TGCAGCGTTGTTAAGACAGGGGGTGAAGAGACCCAGTACTTC
cdr3_length: 14; j_call: TRBJ2-7; clone_size: -; v_call: TRBV29-1; d_call: TRBD2; cdr3_aa: CSVAGGGVTYEQYF; cdr3_nt: TGCAGCGTTGCGGGTGGGGGGGTCACCTACGAGCAGTACTTC
cdr3_length: 12; j_call: TRBJ1-5; clone_size: many; v_call: TRBV28; d_call: -; cdr3_aa: CASSQINQPQHF; cdr3_nt: TGTGCCAGCAGCCAGATCAATCAGCCCCAGCATTTT
cdr3_length: 13; j_call: TRBJ2-7; clone_size: -; v_call: TRBV2; d_call: TRBD2; cdr3_aa: CASIWGGGDEQYF; cdr3_nt: TGTGCCAGCATTTGGGGGGGAGGCGACGAGCAGTACTTC
cdr3_length: 15; j_call: TRBJ1-1; clone_size: few; v_call: TRBV6-1; d_call: -; cdr3_aa: CASSTTVRGEGEAFF; cdr3_nt: TGTGCCAGCAGTACGACTGTCCGGGGAGAGGGTGAAGCTTTCTTT
cdr3_length: 15; j_call: TRBJ2-3; clone_size: -; v_call: TRBV12-3/TRBV12-4; d_call: TRBD1; cdr3_aa: CASLGGQGSTDTQYF; cdr3_nt: TGTGCCAGCTTGGGGGGACAGGGAAGTACAGATACGCAGTATTTT
cdr3_length: 14; j_call: TRBJ1-3; clone_size: few; v_call: TRBV7-2; d_call: -; cdr3_aa: CASSYGDLRNTIYF; cdr3_nt: TGTGCCAGCAGCTACGGAGACCTTCGAAACACCATATATTTT
cdr3_length: 15; j_call: TRBJ1-1; clone_size: -; v_call: TRBV7-9; d_call: TRBD1; cdr3_aa: CASSPRQGTNTEAFF; cdr3_nt: TGTGCCAGCAGCCCCCGACAGGGTACGAACACTGAAGCTTTCTTT
cdr3_length: 16; j_call: TRBJ2-2; clone_size: few; v_call: TRBV7-8; d_call: TRBD2; cdr3_aa: CASSPEAGLVTGELFF; cdr3_nt: TGTGCCAGCAGCCCCGAAGCGGGATTGGTCACCGGGGAGCTGTTTTTT
cdr3_length: 14; j_call: TRBJ2-3; clone_size: few; v_call: TRBV5-1; d_call: -; cdr3_aa: CARTRAPPTDTQYF; cdr3_nt: TGCGCCAGAACGCGGGCTCCACCCACAGATACGCAGTATTTT
cdr3_length: 14; j_call: TRBJ2-1; clone_size: -; v_call: TRBV20-1; d_call: TRBD2; cdr3_aa: CSAIKREPHNEQFF; cdr3_nt: TGCAGTGCGATAAAGCGGGAGCCCCACAATGAGCAGTTCTTC
cdr3_length: 16; j_call: TRBJ2-1; clone_size: -; v_call: TRBV5-1; d_call: -; cdr3_aa: CASSLSGQKAYNEQFF; cdr3_nt: TGCGCCAGCAGCTTGTCGGGCCAGAAGGCGTACAATGAGCAGTTCTTC
cdr3_length: 13; j_call: TRBJ2-7; clone_size: -; v_call: TRBV4-2; d_call: -; cdr3_aa: CASSPEQGSEQYF; cdr3_nt: TGTGCCAGCAGCCCTGAGCAGGGTTCCGAGCAGTACTTC
cdr3_length: 14; j_call: TRBJ2-7; clone_size: few; v_call: TRBV30; d_call: -; cdr3_aa: CAWSVHSKAYEQYF; cdr3_nt: TGTGCCTGGAGTGTACACTCCAAGGCCTACGAGCAGTACTTC
cdr3_length: 14; j_call: TRBJ2-7; clone_size: few; v_call: TRBV9; d_call: -; cdr3_aa: CASSVGAATYEQYF; cdr3_nt: TGTGCCAGCAGCGTAGGGGCGGCAACCTACGAGCAGTACTTC
cdr3_length: 14; j_call: TRBJ2-5; clone_size: -; v_call: TRBV3-1; d_call: -; cdr3_aa: CASSQENPSGTQYF; cdr3_nt: TGTGCCAGCAGCCAGGAAAACCCCTCGGGAACCCAGTACTTC
cdr3_length: 13; j_call: TRBJ2-1; clone_size: -; v_call: TRBV29-1; d_call: -; cdr3_aa: CSVDTPLYNEQFF; cdr3_nt: TGCAGCGTTGATACACCGCTCTACAATGAGCAGTTCTTC
cdr3_length: 13; j_call: TRBJ2-3; clone_size: -; v_call: TRBV9; d_call: -; cdr3_aa: CASSSRGGDTQYF; cdr3_nt: TGTGCCAGCAGCTCCCGGGGCGGAGATACGCAGTATTTT
cdr3_length: 15; j_call: TRBJ2-1; clone_size: -; v_call: TRBV29-1; d_call: -; cdr3_aa: CSVPRTGRGTGEQFF; cdr3_nt: TGCAGCGTTCCTAGGACAGGGAGGGGCACGGGTGAGCAGTTCTTC
cdr3_length: 20; j_call: TRBJ2-3; clone_size: few; v_call: TRBV9; d_call: TRBD2; cdr3_aa: CASSVAVRGLAGGLTDTQYF; cdr3_nt: TGTGCCAGCAGCGTAGCGGTCAGAGGCCTAGCGGGAGGGCTGACAGATACGCAGTATTTT
cdr3_length: 10; j_call: TRBJ2-3; clone_size: many; v_call: TRBV20-1; d_call: -; cdr3_aa: CSAGADTQYF; cdr3_nt: TGCAGTGCGGGGGCAGATACGCAGTATTTT
cdr3_length: 11; j_call: TRBJ2-7; clone_size: many; v_call: TRBV21-1; d_call: -; cdr3_aa: CACQGVWEQYF; cdr3_nt: TGTGCCTGCCAGGGGGTTTGGGAGCAGTACTTC
cdr3_length: 12; j_call: TRBJ2-1; clone_size: -; v_call: TRBV11-1; d_call: -; cdr3_aa: CASSEGKNEQFF; cdr3_nt: TGTGCCAGCAGCGAGGGGAAAAATGAGCAGTTCTTC
cdr3_length: 17; j_call: TRBJ2-1; clone_size: few; v_call: TRBV18; d_call: -; cdr3_aa: CPSSPEAAGGAGNEQFF; cdr3_nt: TGTCCCAGCTCACCAGAGGCGGCCGGGGGCGCGGGCAATGAGCAGTTCTTC